The next 13 T cell receptor beta chains were all read from a single sample in a study of regulatory T cells in long-lasting Graves disease. Assembly of TCR beta libraries relied on iRepertoire HTBI primers together with Arm-PCR of CDR3 regions. One entry per CDR3 protein results from TCRdb running MiXCR on the multiplex PCR reads. The table includes 400,000 to 500,000 distinct CDR3 sequences, around 23% detected once. Time point: persistent/refractory GD, antithyroid drugs over 5 years with positive TRAb. From PBMCs, RNA was extracted and then used to make the TCR library. The input for sequencing was peripheral blood mononuclear cells (PBMCs), taken when the disease was refractory, from a patient treated with antithyroid drugs. The receptors stem from a female donor with Graves disease.

This clonotype was observed a single time. A clone one base away is much larger, so this may be a read error. V is TRBV10-3 and J is TRBJ1-6; no reliable D call. This CDR3 comprises 15 residues. Germline values: CDR1 ENHRY, CDR2 SYGVKD. V lost 0 bases to trimming and J lost 11 bases, with 14 bases between them. CDR3 nucleotide sequence: TGTGCCATCAGTGAGTCAGAGGGAAGGAAGCCACCCCTCCACTTT. It specifies CAISESEGRKPPLHF.

V usage is TRBV13 and J usage is TRBJ1-3; D perhaps matches TRBD1 (6 bases). CDR1 and CDR2 from the germline V gene are PRHDT and FYEKMQ (reference sequence). Trimming removed 3 bases at V and 9 bases at J, with 24 bases between. CDR3 length: 17 residues. CDR3 residues: CASSLRRRDTLDLTIYF. The CDR3 bases are TGTGCCAGCAGCTTGAGGCGCCGGGACACTCTTGACCTCACCATATATTTT.

The chain joins TRBV10-3 to TRBJ1-5; D possibly corresponds to TRBD1 (5 bases). Germline lookup yields CDR1 ENHRY and CDR2 SYGVKD. Trimming stripped 8 bases from V and 3 bases from J, with 11 bases between. This CDR3 spans 13 amino acids. The CDR3 DNA follows: TGTGCCATCCAGGGAGGGGTCAATCAGCCCCAGCATTTT. Amino acid sequence: CAIQGGVNQPQHF.

This clonotype has more than one count but fewer than ten. The rearrangement joins TRBV20-1 to TRBJ1-1, with a tentative D call TRBD1 (5 bases). The V gene lost 0 bases and the J gene lost 1 base, with 9 bases spanning the gap. Germline assignment: CDR1 DFQATT and CDR2 SNEGSKA (reference sequence). The CDR3 runs to 14 residues. Written as DNA, the CDR3 is TGCAGTGCTAGAGAGGGGCAAAAGAACACTGAAGCTTTCTTT. The encoded protein is CSAREGQKNTEAFF.

The genes are TRBV2 and TRBJ2-5; D gene ambiguous. V gave up 6 bases and J gave up 3 bases, with 5 bases separating them. Germline V gives CDR1 SNHLY, CDR2 FYNNEI. The CDR3 is 11 residues long. CDR3 nucleotide sequence: TGTGCCAGCAGAGAGAAAGAGACCCAGTACTTC. Its protein product is CASREKETQYF.

This clonotype was seen only a few times. The chain links TRBV28 to TRBJ2-5; D might be TRBD1 (5 bases). Germline loops: CDR1 MDHEN, CDR2 SYDVKM. The CDR3 length is 16 residues. Trimming stripped 4 bases from V and 2 bases from J, with 17 bases between. The CDR3 protein is CASSSQGITFQETQYF. The CDR3 nucleotides are TGTGCCAGCAGTTCTCAGGGTATCACTTTTCAAGAGACCCAGTACTTC. The entire variable domain, with the rest obtained from reference TRBV28 and TRBJ2-5, is as follows: DVKVTQSSRYLVKRTGEKVFLECVQDMDHENMFWYRQDPGLGLRLIYFSYDVKMKEKGDIPEGYSVSREKKERFSLILESASTNQTSMYLCASSSQGITFQETQYFGPGTRLLVL.

In regard to this clonotype: Its ends do not fully match the called genes, so a read error is possible. CDR3 sequence: CAGSLESSNRGNTEAFF. In DNA, the CDR3 is TGTGCCGGCAGTTTAGAATCCAGTAACAGGGGGAACACTGAAGCTTTCTTT. The J gene is TRBJ1-1, the V gene TRBV12-3 or TRBV12-4, with 7 positions matching TRBD1. The CDR3 extends over 17 amino acids.

The gene calls are TRBV30 and TRBJ2-4, with 12 bases that match TRBD2. Germline values: CDR1 GTSNPN, CDR2 SVGIG (reference sequence). The CDR3 sequence is 20 residues long. With V trimmed by 1 base and J by 0 bases, 13 bases remained unmatched. CDR3 amino acids: CAWSAPLGLAGTLAKNIQYF. The CDR3, as DNA: TGTGCCTGGAGTGCCCCGTTGGGACTAGCGGGTACCCTAGCCAAAAACATTCAGTACTTC.

Many counts were recorded for this clonotype. The chain uses TRBV20-1 and TRBJ2-5; D is perhaps TRBD1 (6 bases). Germline assignment: CDR1 DFQATT and CDR2 SNEGSKA (reference sequence). The CDR3 contains 11 residues. The DNA for the CDR3 is TGCACACAGGGCCCTCAAGAGACCCAGTACTTC. Residues: CTQGPQETQYF.

The CDR3 DNA reads TGTGCCATCAAGGGAGGGCCCCCCTACGAGCAGTACTTC. Its translation is CAIKGGPPYEQYF. The chain couples TRBV10-3 to TRBJ2-7, with 7 bases that match TRBD2. From germline, CDR1 is ENHRY and CDR2 SYGVKD. CDR3 length: 13 amino acids. Trimming cost V 7 bases and J 2 bases; bases outside gene matches: 5.

V and J are TRBV12-3 or TRBV12-4 and TRBJ2-1; D not resolved. There are 15 residues in the CDR3. V gave up 0 bases and J gave up 5 bases, with 11 bases separating them. In nucleotides, the CDR3 is TGTGCCAGCAGTTTAGCAAGGGTAGCAGACAATGAGCAGTTCTTC. As protein: CASSLARVADNEQFF.

CDR3 nucleotide sequence: TGTGCCAGCAGCGCTCTGGGACAGGGGGATTCACCCCTCCACTTT. Protein: CASSALGQGDSPLHF. The rearrangement links TRBV9 to TRBJ1-6; TRBD1 matches 11 bases. The CDR3 sequence is 15 residues long. CDR1 and CDR2 (germline): SGDLS, YYNGEE. V lost 3 bases to trimming and J lost 8 bases; unmatched junction nucleotides: 4.

This clonotype was observed many times. V gene TRBV28 combines with J gene TRBJ2-7, with D unclear. The CDR3 consists of 14 residues. The V end was cut by 2 bases, the J end by 3 bases, with 11 bases between. Germline loops: CDR1 MDHEN, CDR2 SYDVKM. The CDR3 here is CASSLGLAFYEQYF. The CDR3 nucleotides are TGTGCCAGCAGTTTAGGATTGGCATTCTACGAGCAGTACTTC.